The 14 T cell receptor beta chains listed next were all sequenced from one sample in a study of OX40 agonist ivuxolimab in advanced cancers. Generated by immunoSEQ multiplex PCR, the TCRdb table keeps only in-frame clones and is missing some. The table shows 20,000 to 25,000 clones, with approximately 70% occurring only once. Source: CD4+ or CD8+ T cells sorted from blood, taken in a trial of the OX40 agonist ivuxolimab. These receptors came from an adult with an advanced solid tumor such as melanoma, head and neck, liver or kidney cancer.

This clone occurred a few times. This CDR3 reads CASSTKSLSPYNEQFF. As DNA, the CDR3 is TGTGCCAGCAGCACAAAATCGCTATCCCCCTACAATGAGCAGTTCTTC. This chain connects TRBV14 to TRBJ2-1, with no clear D. Deletions cut 5 bases from V and 2 bases from J, with 16 bases between. The germline V gene encodes CDR1 SGHDN and CDR2 FVKESK. The CDR3 consists of 16 residues.

The chain is built from TRBV28 and TRBJ2-1; 7 nucleotides line up with TRBD2. CDR1 is MDHEN and CDR2 is SYDVKM in the germline V gene. Trimming took 6 bases from V and 7 from J; bases not matched to a gene: 12. The CDR3 totals 15 residues. This chain's CDR3 is CASRRATYSGNEQFF. DNA of the CDR3: TGTGCCAGCAGGCGCGCAACCTATAGCGGGAATGAGCAGTTCTTC. Full variable domain (remainder filled in from reference TRBV28 and TRBJ2-1): DVKVTQSSRYLVKRTGEKVFLECVQDMDHENMFWYRQDPGLGLRLIYFSYDVKMKEKGDIPEGYSVSREKKERFSLILESASTNQTSMYLCASRRATYSGNEQFFGPGTRLTVL.

The rearrangement links TRBV5-1 to TRBJ2-5, with D maybe TRBD1 (5 bases). The CDR3 sequence is 12 residues long. V lost 5 bases and J lost 1, with 6 bases in between. Per the germline V gene, CDR1 is SGHRS and CDR2 is YFSETQ. CDR3 protein: CASSDSQETQYF. CDR3 nucleotide sequence: TGCGCCAGCAGTGACAGCCAAGAGACCCAGTACTTC.

The rearrangement joins TRBV2 to TRBJ2-7, with D maybe TRBD2 (5 bases). Germline values: CDR1 SNHLY, CDR2 FYNNEI. With 10 bases removed from V and 0 bases from J, the gap between germline ends came to 22 bases. The CDR3 runs 16 residues. The chain's CDR3 is CAIEGGPQFSSYEQYF. The CDR3 DNA is TGTGCCATAGAGGGCGGGCCACAGTTCTCCTCCTACGAGCAGTACTTC.

The chain combines TRBV7-9 with TRBJ2-5; D may correspond to TRBD1 or TRBD2 (6 bases each). The ends were cut back, 5 bases at V and 1 base at J, with 14 bases in the middle. This CDR3 has 15 residues. Germline lookup yields CDR1 SEHNR and CDR2 FQNEAQ (reference sequence). CDR3 nucleotides: TGTGCCAGCAGCCCCCGAGGGGGGACCCAAGAGACCCAGTACTTC. It codes for CASSPRGGTQETQYF.

The rearrangement uses TRBV5-1 and TRBJ2-3; 8 nucleotides line up with TRBD2. This CDR3 is built from 16 residues. J gave up 6 bases and V 1 base, and 10 bases lay outside the gene matches. The germline V gene has CDR1 SGHRS and CDR2 YFSETQ. The CDR3 DNA follows: TGCGCCAGCAGCTTGCGTCCCCGGGGGGGCGGCGATACGCAGTATTTT. As protein: CASSLRPRGGGDTQYF.

This clone counts as medium-sized. V is TRBV9 and J is TRBJ1-6, with a possible D match to TRBD1 (5 bases). Trimming cost V 4 bases and J 0 bases, with 8 bases left between them. The CDR3 runs 15 residues. The germline CDR1 and CDR2 sequences are SGDLS and YYNGEE. Here the CDR3 reads CASSSGSSYNSPLHF. The DNA of the CDR3 is TGTGCCAGCAGCTCAGGGAGCTCCTATAATTCACCCCTCCACTTT. Variable domain in full (rest from reference TRBV9 and TRBJ1-6): DSGVTQTPKHLITATGQRVTLRCSPRSGDLSVYWYQQSLDQGLQFLIQYYNGEERAKGNILERFSAQQFPDLHSELNLSSLELGDSALYFCASSSGSSYNSPLHFGNGTRLTVT.

This sequence joins TRBV7-9 and TRBJ2-2; D remains ambiguous. V lost 5 bases and J lost 2, with 18 bases in between. CDR1 and CDR2 from the germline V gene are SEHNR and FQNEAQ (reference sequence). The CDR3 totals 17 residues. The CDR3 reads CASSLRSGHLNTGELFF. Written as DNA, the CDR3 is TGTGCCAGCAGCCTCAGATCTGGGCATCTAAACACCGGGGAGCTGTTTTTT.

V gene TRBV5-4 combines with J gene TRBJ2-5, with 8 bases aligning to TRBD1. V shed 0 bases and J 4 bases; nucleotides not matched to a gene: 2. Germline V gives CDR1 SGHNT, CDR2 YYREEE (reference sequence). This CDR3 has 14 residues. For the CDR3, the DNA is TGTGCCAGCAGCTTGGGGACAGGGTTAGAGACCCAGTACTTC. Its translation: CASSLGTGLETQYF.

J is TRBJ2-3 and V is TRBV19; 9 bases fit TRBD1. CDR1 and CDR2 (germline): LNHDA, SQIVND (reference sequence). The V and J ends lost 3 bases and 4 bases, in that order; junction bases with no gene match: 5. CDR3 length: 15 amino acids. Written as DNA, the CDR3 is TGTGCCAGTAGTATCGACAGGGGGAGAGCAGATACGCAGTATTTT. Translated: CASSIDRGRADTQYF.

V is TRBV7-9 and J is TRBJ1-2; TRBD1 is a possible D gene (6 bases). The V and J ends lost 5 bases and 3 bases respectively, with 19 bases between them. The CDR3 spans 16 residues. From germline, CDR1 is SEHNR and CDR2 FQNEAQ (reference sequence). The CDR3 spells CASSIGTLPADYGYTF. The CDR3 DNA reads as TGTGCCAGCAGCATCGGGACACTCCCGGCAGACTATGGCTACACCTTC.

The rearrangement links TRBV7-8 to TRBJ1-6; D gene ambiguous. The CDR3 is 16 residues long. Germline assignment: CDR1 SGHVS and CDR2 FQNEAQ. V lost 3 bases and J lost 6, with 15 bases in between. CDR3 nucleotide sequence: TGTGCCAGCAGCTTTCATCGGGGTCGACCTAATTCACCCCTCCACTTT. This sequence encodes CASSFHRGRPNSPLHF. Full variable domain (missing parts from reference TRBV7-8 and TRBJ1-6): GAGVSQSPRYKVAKRGQDVALRCDPISGHVSLFWYQQALGQGPEFLTYFQNEAQLDKSGLPSDRFFAERPEGSVSTLKIQRTQQEDSAVYLCASSFHRGRPNSPLHFGNGTRLTVT.

The V call is TRBV5-5, the J call TRBJ1-4, with D unresolved. The germline V gene encodes CDR1 SGHKS and CDR2 YYEKEE (reference sequence). V lost 3 bases, J lost 8 bases, and 23 bases lay in between. CDR3 length equals 17 residues. The CDR3 region has the DNA TGTGCCAGCAGCTCGGATTGGGCCATTCTGCGAGGCGAAAAACTGTTTTTT. Protein sequence: CASSSDWAILRGEKLFF.

In this sample, this clone turned up a few times. This chain links TRBV28 with TRBJ2-7; possible D gene TRBD1, 5 bases. Germline V gene lookup returns CDR1 MDHEN and CDR2 SYDVKM. This CDR3 is built from 13 residues. Between the trimmed V and J ends, which lost 8 bases and 6 bases, there was a span of 17 bases. The CDR3 nucleotides are TGTGCCAGCCGCACGACTGACAGACGCGAGCAGTACTTC. As protein: CASRTTDRREQYF.